Below are 18 T cell receptor beta chains sequenced from a single sample in a study of shared clonotypes between healthy human individuals. Only CD45RO-negative cells positively selected for CCR7 counted as naive CD8 cells, so terminally differentiated effector memory CD45RA+ cells were excluded. TCRdb keeps only in-frame clones here, not all; method: immunoSEQ multiplex PCR. The sample consists of approximately 590,000 clones, 95% to 96% of them appearing once. The material sequenced was naive CD8+ T cells sorted from blood. These receptors originate from a woman aged 30 to 39 in good health.

With respect to this clone: At one end, the junction sequence differs from germline, possibly due to a read error. V is TRBV27 and J is TRBJ2-1; D gene unclear. This CDR3 region has 11 residues. CDR1 is MNHEY and CDR2 is SMNVEV in the germline V gene (reference sequence). In DNA form, the CDR3 reads TGTGCCAGCAGTTTAGGTAGTCTTTGGGTCTTC. Protein: CASSLGSLWVF.

The V call is TRBV25-1, the J call TRBJ2-1; 7 positions match TRBD1. The V segment lost 5 bases and the J segment 6 bases; nucleotides outside the gene matches: 16. The germline gives CDR1 MGHDK, CDR2 SYGVNS. The CDR3 extends over 17 amino acids. For the CDR3, the DNA is TGTGCCAGCAGTCCCCACGGGTGGGGGACAGCTCTCAATGAGCAGTTCTTC. Encoded protein: CASSPHGWGTALNEQFF.

The rearrangement uses TRBV6-5 and TRBJ2-6; the D gene is possibly TRBD2 (6 bases). Germline V gene data show CDR1 as MNHEY and CDR2 as SVGAGI. CDR3 length equals 16 residues. V was pared by 1 base and J by 8 bases, with 15 bases between. This chain's CDR3 is CASSYFLREVSNVLTF. CDR3 nucleotides: TGTGCCAGCAGTTACTTCCTGAGGGAGGTGTCCAACGTCCTGACTTTC.

This clone has a single count. The chain couples TRBV6-4 to TRBJ2-7; no reliable D call. V dropped 5 bases and J dropped 0 bases, with 8 bases sitting between them. CDR3 length: 13 residues. From germline, CDR1 is MRHNA and CDR2 SNTAGT. CDR3 amino acids: CASSLGPSYEQYF. In nucleotides, the CDR3 is TGTGCCAGCAGTTTGGGTCCCTCCTACGAGCAGTACTTC.

The chain links TRBV18 to TRBJ2-7; TRBD2 matches 8 bases. CDR1 is KGHSH and CDR2 is LQKENI in the germline V gene. Trimming at V came to 3 bases and at J to 4 bases, leaving 5 bases not matched to a gene. This CDR3 contains 14 residues. CDR3 sequence reads: CASSPERESYEQYF. The DNA for the CDR3 is TGTGCCAGCTCACCCGAGCGGGAGTCTTACGAGCAGTACTTC.

The J gene is TRBJ2-2, the V gene TRBV5-4, with D perhaps TRBD1 or TRBD2 (5 bases each). The V end was cut by 0 bases, the J end by 7 bases, with 10 bases between. The germline CDR1 and CDR2 sequences are SGHNT and YYREEE (reference sequence). CDR3 size: 14 residues. The CDR3 DNA reads TGTGCCAGCAGCTTGGACGGGACGGTCGGGGAGCTGTTTTTT. Translated, it gives CASSLDGTVGELFF.

This rearrangement joins TRBV7-9 to TRBJ1-3; no clear D gene. V lost 5 bases to trimming and J lost 3 bases, with 17 bases between them. CDR1 is SEHNR and CDR2 is FQNEAQ in the germline V gene (reference sequence). The CDR3 extends over 16 amino acids. The CDR3 is CASSLLGQNDGNTIYF. DNA of the CDR3: TGTGCCAGCAGCCTCCTCGGCCAGAACGATGGAAACACCATATATTTT.

V usage is TRBV7-9 and J usage is TRBJ1-1; D gene ambiguous. Per the germline V gene, CDR1 is SEHNR and CDR2 is FQNEAQ (reference sequence). This CDR3 contains 16 residues. Trimming took 5 bases from V and 0 from J, leaving 16 bases between them. The CDR3 spells CASSVSIGILNTEAFF. CDR3 sequence (DNA): TGTGCCAGCAGCGTTTCCATCGGGATATTGAACACTGAAGCTTTCTTT. The variable domain in full, with the rest retrieved from reference TRBV7-9 and TRBJ1-1, is DTGVSQNPRHKITKRGQNVTFRCDPISEHNRLYWYRQTLGQGPEFLTYFQNEAQLEKSRLLSDRFSAERPKGSFSTLEIQRTEQGDSAMYLCASSVSIGILNTEAFFGQGTRLTVV.

This rearrangement joins TRBV7-9 to TRBJ1-2; no clear D gene. The CDR3 loop spans 13 amino acids. Germline V CDR1 and CDR2: SEHNR, FQNEAQ (reference sequence). V shed 2 bases and J shed 3 bases, with 7 bases lying between them. CDR3 protein: CASSLRVDYGYTF. CDR3 nucleotides: TGTGCCAGCAGCTTACGAGTGGACTATGGCTACACCTTC.

V and J are TRBV19 and TRBJ2-5; TRBD2 agrees at 8 bases. There are 13 residues in the CDR3. CDR1 is LNHDA and CDR2 is SQIVND in the germline V gene (reference sequence). Losses at the gene ends were 10 bases for V and 1 base for J; bases not matched to a gene: 5. CDR3 residues: CATRAGAQETQYF. CDR3 sequence (DNA): TGTGCCACAAGAGCGGGAGCCCAAGAGACCCAGTACTTC. The full variable domain, in which reference TRBV19 and TRBJ2-5 provide the parts outside the CDR3, is DGGITQSPKYLFRKEGQNVTLSCEQNLNHDAMYWYRQDPGQGLRLIYYSQIVNDFQKGDIAEGYSVSREKKESFPLTVTSAQKNPTAFYLCATRAGAQETQYFGPGTRLLVL.

About this clone: A junction end diverges from the germline sequence, so it may reflect a read error. Different DNA sequences within this sample yield the same CDR3. V and J are TRBV5-6 and TRBJ2-7, with no clear D. Looked up from germline, CDR1 is SGHDT and CDR2 is YYEEEE. The CDR3 length is 13 residues. CDR3 DNA: TGTGCCAGCAGTTTGGTAGGGTCCTACGAGCAGTACTTC. Protein sequence: CASSLVGSYEQYF.

The V gene is TRBV11-1, the J gene TRBJ1-1; D not certain. The germline V gene encodes CDR1 SGHAT and CDR2 FQDESV (reference sequence). The V end was cut by 3 bases, the J end by 6 bases, with 17 bases between. The CDR3 is 15 amino acids. The CDR3 sequence is CASSFHPWGAPEAFF. DNA of the CDR3: TGTGCCAGCAGCTTTCACCCCTGGGGAGCCCCTGAAGCTTTCTTT.

The rearrangement links TRBV11-3 to TRBJ2-5; D gene uncertain. Trimming left V 5 bases short and J 4 bases short, with 5 bases between. This CDR3 comprises 11 residues. The germline V gene has CDR1 SGHNT and CDR2 YENEEA. The CDR3 protein is CASSGGETQYF. The CDR3 nucleotides are TGTGCCAGCAGCGGTGGAGAGACCCAGTACTTC. Supplemented by reference TRBV11-3 and TRBJ2-5, the full variable domain reads EAGVVQSPRYKIIEKKQPVAFWCNPISGHNTLYWYLQNLGQGPELLIRYENEEAVDDSQLPKDRFSAERLKGVDSTLKIQPAELGDSAVYLCASSGGETQYFGPGTRLLVL.

This chain connects TRBV28 to TRBJ2-7, with 7 bases lining up with TRBD1. The CDR3 is 16 residues long. The V gene's germline CDR1 is MDHEN and CDR2 SYDVKM. V dropped 5 bases and J dropped 0; count of bases not matched to a gene: 10. For the CDR3, the DNA is TGTGCCAGCAGTGCGCGGACAGGAGGTATCTCCTACGAGCAGTACTTC. This encodes CASSARTGGISYEQYF.

This chain links TRBV6-6 with TRBJ2-1; the D is unclear. The germline CDR1 and CDR2 sequences are MNHNY and SVGAGI (reference sequence). Trimming removed 7 bases at V and 4 bases at J, with 11 bases between. The CDR3 spans 13 residues. CDR3 residues: CASTISVYNEQFF. The DNA of the CDR3 is TGTGCCAGCACTATCAGTGTTTACAATGAGCAGTTCTTC.

The chain couples TRBV9 to TRBJ2-7; 8 bases map to TRBD1. The germline gives CDR1 SGDLS, CDR2 YYNGEE. This CDR3 has 15 amino acids. The trim removed 4 bases at V and 6 bases at J, leaving 12 bases unmatched. CDR3 amino acids: CASSSNRDRRLEQYF. DNA for the CDR3: TGTGCCAGCAGCTCGAACCGGGACAGGAGACTCGAGCAGTACTTC.

The chain recombines TRBV5-1 with TRBJ2-2, with D possibly being TRBD1 (6 bases). Germline lookup yields CDR1 SGHRS and CDR2 YFSETQ. CDR3 length: 15 amino acids. Trimming shortened V by 6 bases and J by 3 bases, and 15 bases separated the two germline ends. The CDR3 protein is CASKPRQDYTGELFF. The CDR3 nucleotides are TGCGCCAGCAAACCCCGACAGGACTACACCGGGGAGCTGTTTTTT.

A remark on this clone: Other DNA variants within this sample encode the same CDR3. The rearrangement joins TRBV13 to TRBJ2-1; 8 nucleotides agree with TRBD2. From germline, CDR1 is PRHDT and CDR2 FYEKMQ (reference sequence). The CDR3 has 14 amino acids. V shed 3 bases, J shed 3 bases, and the junction held 1 base outside the gene matches. The CDR3 coding sequence is TGTGCCAGCAGCTTGGGGACTAGCTACAATGAGCAGTTCTTC. Translation: CASSLGTSYNEQFF.